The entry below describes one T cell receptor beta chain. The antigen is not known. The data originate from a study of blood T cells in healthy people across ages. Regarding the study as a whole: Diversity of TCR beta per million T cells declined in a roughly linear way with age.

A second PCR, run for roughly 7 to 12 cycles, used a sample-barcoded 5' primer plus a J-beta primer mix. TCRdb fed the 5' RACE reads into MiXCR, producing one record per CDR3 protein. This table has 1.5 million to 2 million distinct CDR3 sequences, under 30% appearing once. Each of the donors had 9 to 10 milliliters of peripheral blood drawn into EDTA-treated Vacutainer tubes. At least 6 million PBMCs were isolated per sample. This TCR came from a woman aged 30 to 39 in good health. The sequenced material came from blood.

The CDR3, as DNA: TGTGCCAGCAGTGTGGACAGGGGCCGTGCCTACGAGCAGTACTTC. This translates into CASSVDRGRAYEQYF. The chain has TRBV6-1 and TRBJ2-7; 9 bases match TRBD1. J lost 2 bases, V lost 4 bases, and 6 bases had no gene match. Germline-derived CDR1 and CDR2 are MNHNS and SASEGT. The CDR3 length is 15 residues.